What follows describes a single T cell receptor (beta chain). Its antigen is not known. This record comes from a study of monozygotic twins with inflammatory bowel disease. Study-wide results and caveats: Separate T cell subtypes could not be resolved from one another.

Each CDR3 protein gets one entry in TCRdb, which reprocessed the 5' RACE reads and gives no DNA. The sample holds around 380,000 distinct CDR3 sequences. The CDR3 has 16 amino acids. CDR1 and CDR2 from the germline V gene are SEHNR and FQNEAQ (reference sequence). The rearrangement joins TRBV7-9 to TRBJ1-2; TCRdb names TRBD1, which stays unverified in the absence of DNA. The sequence was obtained from a human donor with ulcerative colitis or Crohn's disease, or a healthy co-twin of an affected twin (not recorded which). The specimen sequenced was blood. The CDR3 sequence is CASSSTGAKWDYGYTF.